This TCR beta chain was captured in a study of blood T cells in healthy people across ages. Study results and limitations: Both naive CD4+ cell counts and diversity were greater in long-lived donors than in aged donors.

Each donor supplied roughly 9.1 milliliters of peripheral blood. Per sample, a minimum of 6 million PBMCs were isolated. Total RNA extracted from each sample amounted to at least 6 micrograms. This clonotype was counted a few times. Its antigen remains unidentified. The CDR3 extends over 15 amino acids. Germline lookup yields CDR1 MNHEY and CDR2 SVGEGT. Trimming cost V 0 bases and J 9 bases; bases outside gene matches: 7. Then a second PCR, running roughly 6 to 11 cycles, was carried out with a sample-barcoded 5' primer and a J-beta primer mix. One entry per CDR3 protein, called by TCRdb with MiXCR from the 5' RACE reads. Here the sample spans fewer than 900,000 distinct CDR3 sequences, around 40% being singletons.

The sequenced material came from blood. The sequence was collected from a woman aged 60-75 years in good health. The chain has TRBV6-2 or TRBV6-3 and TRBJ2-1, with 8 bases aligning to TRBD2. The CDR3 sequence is CASSYSPGLGFEQFF. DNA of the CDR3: TGTGCCAGCAGTTACTCCCCGGGACTAGGGTTTGAGCAGTTCTTC.